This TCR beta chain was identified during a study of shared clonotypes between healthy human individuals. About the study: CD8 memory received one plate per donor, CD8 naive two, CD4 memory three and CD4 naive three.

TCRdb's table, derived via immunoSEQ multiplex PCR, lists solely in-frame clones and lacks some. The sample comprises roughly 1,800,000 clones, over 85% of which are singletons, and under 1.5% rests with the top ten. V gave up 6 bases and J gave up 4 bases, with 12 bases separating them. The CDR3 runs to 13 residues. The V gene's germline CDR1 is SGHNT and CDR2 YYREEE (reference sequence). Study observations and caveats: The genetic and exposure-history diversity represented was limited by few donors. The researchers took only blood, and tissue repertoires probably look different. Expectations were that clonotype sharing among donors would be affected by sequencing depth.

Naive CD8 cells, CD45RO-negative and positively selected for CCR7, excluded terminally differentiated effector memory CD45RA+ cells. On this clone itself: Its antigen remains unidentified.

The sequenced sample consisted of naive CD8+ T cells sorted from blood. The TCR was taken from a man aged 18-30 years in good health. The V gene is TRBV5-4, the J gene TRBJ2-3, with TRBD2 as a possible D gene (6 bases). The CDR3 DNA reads TGTGCCAGCATCGGGACTCCAGCAGATACGCAGTATTTT. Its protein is CASIGTPADTQYF.